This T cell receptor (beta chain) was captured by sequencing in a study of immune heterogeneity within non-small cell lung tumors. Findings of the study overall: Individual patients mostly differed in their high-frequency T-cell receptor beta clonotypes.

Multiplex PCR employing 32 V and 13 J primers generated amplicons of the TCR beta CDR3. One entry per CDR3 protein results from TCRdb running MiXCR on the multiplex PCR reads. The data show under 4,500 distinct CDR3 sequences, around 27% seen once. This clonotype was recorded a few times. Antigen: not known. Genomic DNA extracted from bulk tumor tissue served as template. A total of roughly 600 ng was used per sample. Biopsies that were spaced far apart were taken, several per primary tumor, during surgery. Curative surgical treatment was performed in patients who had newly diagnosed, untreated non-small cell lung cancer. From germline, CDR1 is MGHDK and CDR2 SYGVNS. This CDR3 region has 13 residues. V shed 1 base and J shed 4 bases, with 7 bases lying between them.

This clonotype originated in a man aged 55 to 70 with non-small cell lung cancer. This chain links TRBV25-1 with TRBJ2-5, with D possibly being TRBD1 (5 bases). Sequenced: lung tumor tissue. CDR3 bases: TGTGCCAGCAGTGAATTTAGGGGAGAGACCCAGTACTTC. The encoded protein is CASSEFRGETQYF.